Each of the 3 T cell receptor beta chains below was sequenced from the same sample in a study of PD-1 blockade in classical Hodgkin lymphoma (dated by TCRdb to about 2020). Receptor amplification or capture employed the immunoSEQ multiplex PCR assay. TCRdb retrieved this table from immuneACCESS and kept in-frame rearrangements only. Not all clones are present; in checked studies, unresolved V genes account for under half, and no reason is known for the remainder. For this sample there are about 93,000 clones; 78% appear just once. Jointly, the top ten make up 8% to 9.5% of the sample. The time point label of this sample denotes: cycle 4 day 1 (C4D1), after six to seven weeks of nivolumab. Every trial patient had relapsed after autologous stem cell transplantation, and cohorts A, B and C differed in prior brentuximab vedotin exposure. This specimen consisted of peripheral blood mononuclear cells (PBMCs), obtained before the fourth cycle of nivolumab. The receptors were sampled from a human donor with classical Hodgkin lymphoma.

The chain combines TRBV19 with TRBJ1-2, with D maybe TRBD1 (6 bases). Germline V CDR1 and CDR2: LNHDA, SQIVND (reference sequence). V was clipped by 3 bases and J by 2 bases, with 10 bases between them. The CDR3 has 14 amino acids. CDR3 bases: TGTGCCAGTAGTATTCAGAGGGGGAACTATGGCTACACCTTC. Translation gives CASSIQRGNYGYTF. Complete variable domain (other parts from reference TRBV19 and TRBJ1-2): DGGITQSPKYLFRKEGQNVTLSCEQNLNHDAMYWYRQDPGQGLRLIYYSQIVNDFQKGDIAEGYSVSREKKESFPLTVTSAQKNPTAFYLCASSIQRGNYGYTFGSGTRLTVV.

This chain connects TRBV7-2 to TRBJ2-7; D is perhaps TRBD2 (6 bases). The germline V gene has CDR1 SGHTA and CDR2 FQGNSA. The V end lost 3 bases, the J end lost 6 bases, and 15 bases lay between the germline ends. The CDR3 sequence is 14 residues long. CDR3 nucleotide sequence: TGTGCCAGCAGCTTTGGGGCGGGGCCCGTCGAGCAGTACTTC. Its protein is CASSFGAGPVEQYF. The full variable domain, its missing parts supplied by reference TRBV7-2 and TRBJ2-7, is GAGVSQSPSNKVTEKGKDVELRCDPISGHTALYWYRQSLGQGLEFLIYFQGNSAPDKSGLPSDRFSAERTGGSVSTLTIQRTQQEDSAVYLCASSFGAGPVEQYFGPGTRLTVT.

V and J are TRBV5-8 and TRBJ2-5, with 12 nucleotides matching TRBD2. Germline V gives CDR1 SGHTS, CDR2 YDEGEE. The CDR3 length is 17 residues. J lost 5 bases, V lost 0 bases, and 8 bases had no gene match. CDR3 loop: CASSLGTSGEAWETQYF. The CDR3 nucleotides read TGTGCCAGCAGCTTGGGGACTAGCGGGGAGGCCTGGGAGACCCAGTACTTC.